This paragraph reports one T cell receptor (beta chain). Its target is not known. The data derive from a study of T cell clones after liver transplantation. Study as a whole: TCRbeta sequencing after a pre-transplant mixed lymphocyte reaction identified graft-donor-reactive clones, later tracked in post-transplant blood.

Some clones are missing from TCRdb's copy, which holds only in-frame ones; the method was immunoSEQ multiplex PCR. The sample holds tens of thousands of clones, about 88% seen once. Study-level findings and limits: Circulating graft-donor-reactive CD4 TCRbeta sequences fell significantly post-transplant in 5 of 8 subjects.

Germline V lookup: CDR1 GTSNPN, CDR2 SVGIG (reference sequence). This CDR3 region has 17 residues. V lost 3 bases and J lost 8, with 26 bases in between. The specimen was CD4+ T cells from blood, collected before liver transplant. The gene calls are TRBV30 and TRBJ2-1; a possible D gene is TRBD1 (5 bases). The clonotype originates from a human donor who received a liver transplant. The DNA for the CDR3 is TGTGCCTGGAGGTATCATCCGGGCCAGGGTCGGTTCGATGAGCAGTTCTTC. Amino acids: CAWRYHPGQGRFDEQFF.